This record covers a single TCR beta chain. Its specificity is not known. The data originate from a study of OX40 agonist ivuxolimab in advanced cancers. Across the study: The dose-escalation cohort had hepatocellular carcinoma, melanoma, renal cell or head and neck cancer. Study-wide results and limits: Compared with CD4+, CD8+ T cells on average had more expanded clones. Near-lowest levels of clonal expansion characterized partial responders at 0.1-3.0 mg/kg.

TCRdb keeps only in-frame clones here, not all; method: immunoSEQ multiplex PCR. The sample carries around 33,000 clones, 84% recorded once. The CDR3 consists of 14 residues. Trimming pared 0 bases from V and 5 bases from J, leaving 8 bases between. The germline V gene encodes CDR1 MGHRA and CDR2 YSYEKL. With baseline, cycle 4 day 1, and cycle 7 day 1 as timepoints, blood was sampled. This TCR came from an adult with an advanced solid tumor such as melanoma, head and neck, liver or kidney cancer. The chain uses TRBV4-1 and TRBJ1-5; D unclear. Sequences were derived from CD4+ or CD8+ T cells sorted from blood, sampled in a trial of the OX40 agonist ivuxolimab. CDR3 sequence (DNA): TGCGCCAGCAGCCAAGAGGGGTTTGATCAGCCCCAGCATTTT. This codes for CASSQEGFDQPQHF.